This T cell receptor (beta chain) emerged from a study of regulatory T cells in long-lasting Graves disease (dated by TCRdb to the early 2020s). Notes on the research overall: Newly diagnosed Graves' disease patients had taken antithyroid drugs for less than 3 months. A total of 35 or so samples were covered by TCR sequencing, comprising around 13 persistent and around 20 newly diagnosed Graves' disease patients. Peripheral blood TCR sequencing and RNA sequencing compared persistent Graves' disease patients with newly diagnosed Graves' disease patients. The study was registered as a clinical trial and conducted in China.

With respect to this clonotype: The antigen this receptor binds is unknown. No much larger clonotype is one base removed from it; base qualities were not supplied.

Libraries came from multiplex PCR. The reads were generated on an Illumina HiSeq 4000. TCR beta libraries were built with iRepertoire HTBI primers and Arm-PCR amplification of CDR3 regions. Gel purification was performed on PCR products prior to sequencing. In the paper's pipeline: Gene usage analysis of CDR3 amino acid clonotypes used the 55 to 65 TRBV and about 14 TRBJ segments found across samples. COPE and FqMerger were used to merge the filtered high-quality paired reads into contigs. BLAST was used to align contigs to IMGT TRBV, TRBD and TRBJ reference genes, and CDR3 was defined according to IMGT. Clonotypes above 0.1% frequency were classified as highly expanded clones. Repertoire diversity was measured by Shannon entropy, and V-J evenness by the Gini coefficient. A clonotype found in more than one individual was treated as public. TCRdb reworked the public reads: Q25 trimming with fastp, MiXCR clone assembly, productive beta chains retained. Every CDR3 protein is listed once, alongside the most common genes and DNA of its rows. These V and J calls rely on TCRdb rather than the paper's analysis. This sample lists about 500,000 distinct CDR3 sequences; around 12% were detected once. The biggest ten clones account for about 8.3% of the sample.

Explained via the paper, the time point label denotes: newly diagnosed GD, antithyroid drugs for less than 3 months. For both TCR sequencing and RNA sequencing, RNA was extracted from PBMCs in TRIzol. The diagnosis of Graves' disease was made according to American Thyroid Association guidelines. Patients were recruited from an endocrinology department in Xi'an, China. Each patient gave approximately 10 milliliters of peripheral blood, collected in an EDTA anticoagulant tube. Ficoll Paque Plus density gradient separation was used to isolate PBMCs, and no further T cell sorting was done. An Agilent 2100 Bioanalyzer and agarose gel were used to check RNA quality, and a NanoDrop 2000 was used to measure RNA concentration. Paper-wide results and their limitations: As a limitation, the authors acknowledged that the small sample size may reduce accuracy. Lower TCR Shannon entropy and fewer highly expanded clones were observed in persistent Graves' disease patients than in newly diagnosed patients, which suggested clonal expansion. Sequencing and analysis were limited to the TCR beta chain. TRBV28, TRBJ1-2 and TRBJ2-5 were preferentially used in persistent disease, while TRBV20-1 and TRBJ2-1 were favored in newly diagnosed disease. The study examined only peripheral blood because the primary lesion, thyroid tissue, could not be accessed. More public clonotypes were shared among persistent patients (more than 2,500) than among newly diagnosed patients (roughly 1,000).

From the cysteine through the phenylalanine, the CDR3 covers 15 amino acids. CDR3 DNA only is kept here, 45 bases in frame from base 1. The germline V gene specifies MGHRA as CDR1 and YSYEKL as CDR2. V gives up 1 base and J gives up 2 bases, and the segment between their germline ends measures 9 bases. These same data were also listed under a study on T cells in Graves' hyperthyroidism and ophthalmopathy. According to the second study: Stable Graves' hyperthyroidism was defined as the absence of progression to ophthalmopathy over 18 months of follow-up. Hyperthyroidism patients were aged 18 to 65 years and newly diagnosed, with disease duration of less than 2 months. Patients with uncontrolled infections, other autoimmune diseases, pregnancy or lactation were excluded. Diagnoses were based on clinical symptoms, serum thyroxine and TRAb, thyroid ultrasound and orbital computed tomography. For the first round of RT-PCR on the TCR CDR3, the HTBI primer set was used together with the Qiagen OneStep RT-PCR kit. Most expanded thyroid clonotypes (frequency above 0.001) were also found in blood, which suggests that blood repertoires may mirror thyroid immune responses. A model built on a 13 V-J signature distinguished ophthalmopathy from stable hyperthyroidism, reaching roughly 88% sensitivity and about 81% specificity in cross-validation and 80%/75% in testing. In validation, the model predicted progression to ophthalmopathy a median of approximately 6.3 months before onset, with about 71% sensitivity and roughly 73% specificity. To identify distinguishing TCR V-J signatures, a discovery cohort of 100 or so patients was used, comprising roughly 45 with Graves' ophthalmopathy and about 59 with stable Graves' hyperthyroidism. An independent validation cohort of about 19 hyperthyroidism patients and 17 patients who later progressed to ophthalmopathy tested prospective prediction of ophthalmopathy. The 100 discovery patients were randomly divided into training and test sets at a 7:3 ratio. In more than 5 Graves' hyperthyroidism patients, the study also compared T-cell repertoires from thyroid tissue with T-cell repertoires from blood. Following sampling, methimazole starting at 30 mg daily was given to hyperthyroidism patients, and high-dose intravenous methylprednisolone was given to ophthalmopathy patients. A second multiplex PCR round built the libraries, followed by size selection and purification. Sequencing of the libraries was done on an Illumina HiSeq2000 using paired-end 100 bp reads. SOAPnuke was used to process the raw data, throwing out any read that contained adapters or uncalled bases, had a mean Phred below 15, or lacked an exact constant-primer or identifier match. COPE v1.2.5 was used to merge the high-quality paired reads, and each unique nucleotide sequence was defined as a clonotype. MiTCR v1.1 was used to align the clonotypes against IMGT TRBV, TRBD and TRBJ reference segments. The analysis was restricted to V-J combinations with a frequency above 0.0001, which together covered just over 99% of the repertoires. A TCS score was defined as the ratio between F50 (clonal expansion) and ExV (chaos), using BLOSUM62-based TCRdist between CDR3 peptides within each V-J. Welch's t-statistics and random forest reduced fewer than 550 V-J features to about 13, which were used in a naive Bayes classifier (R e1071). No statistical method was used to fix the sample size in advance, and group allocation was not hidden from the investigators. According to the paper, TCR Vbeta CDR3 sequencing was carried out on over 130 peripheral blood samples, which came from approximately 43 ophthalmopathy, around 75 hyperthyroidism and approximately 17 progressor patients.

This receptor was taken from a woman in her twenties or thirties with Graves disease. Donor details come from another sample of the same person, matched by shared clones. This receptor chain uses TRBV4-1 and TRBJ2-4; the D gene cannot be named for sure. The source material was peripheral blood mononuclear cells (PBMCs), sampled at new diagnosis, from a patient treated with antithyroid drugs. The nucleotides are TGCGCCAGCAGCCAAGGGGCAGTGCCCAAAAACATTCAGTACTTC. Its amino acids are CASSQGAVPKNIQYF.